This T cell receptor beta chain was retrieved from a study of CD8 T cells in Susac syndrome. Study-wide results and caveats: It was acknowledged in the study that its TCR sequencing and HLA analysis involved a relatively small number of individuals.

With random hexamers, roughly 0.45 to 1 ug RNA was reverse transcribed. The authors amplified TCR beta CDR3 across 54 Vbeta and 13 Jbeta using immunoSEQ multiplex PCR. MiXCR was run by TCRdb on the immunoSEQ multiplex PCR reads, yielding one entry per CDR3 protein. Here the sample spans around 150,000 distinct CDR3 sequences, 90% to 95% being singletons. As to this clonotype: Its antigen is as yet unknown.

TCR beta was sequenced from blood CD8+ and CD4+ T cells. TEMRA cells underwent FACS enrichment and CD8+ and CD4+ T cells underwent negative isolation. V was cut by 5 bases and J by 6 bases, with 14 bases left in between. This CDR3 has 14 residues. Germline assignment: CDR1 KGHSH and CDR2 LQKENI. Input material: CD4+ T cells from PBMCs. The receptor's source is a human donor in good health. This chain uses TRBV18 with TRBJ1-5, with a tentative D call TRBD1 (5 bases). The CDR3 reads CASSSSGTGQPQHF. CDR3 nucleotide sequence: TGTGCCAGCTCATCTTCAGGGACGGGTCAGCCCCAGCATTTT. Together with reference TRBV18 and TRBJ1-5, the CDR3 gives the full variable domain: NAGVMQNPRHLVRRRGQEARLRCSPMKGHSHVYWYRQLPEEGLKFMVYLQKENIIDESGMPKERFSAEFPKEGPSILRIQQVVRGDSAAYFCASSSSGTGQPQHFGDGTRLSIL.